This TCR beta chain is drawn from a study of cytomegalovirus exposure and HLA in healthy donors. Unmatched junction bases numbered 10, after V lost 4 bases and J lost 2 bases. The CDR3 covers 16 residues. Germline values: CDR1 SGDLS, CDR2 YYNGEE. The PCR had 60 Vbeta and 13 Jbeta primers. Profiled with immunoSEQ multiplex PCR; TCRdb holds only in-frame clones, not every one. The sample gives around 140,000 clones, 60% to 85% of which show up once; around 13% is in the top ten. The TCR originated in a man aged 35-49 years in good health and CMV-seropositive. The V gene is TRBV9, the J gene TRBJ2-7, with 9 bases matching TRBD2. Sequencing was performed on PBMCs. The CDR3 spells CASSPFRTSATYEQYF. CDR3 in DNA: TGTGCCAGCAGCCCGTTTAGGACTAGCGCAACCTACGAGCAGTACTTC.